This paragraph reports one TCR beta chain. Its matching antigen is unknown. One end of the junction does not line up with germline, which may come from a read error. This sample's RNA came from whole unsorted tissue. The data derive from a study of tumor and adjacent non-tumor tissue in lung cancer. The wider study: Stage I to III disease affected ten to eleven men and several women aged roughly 31 to 85. Each sample yielded around 4 million productive TCRbeta reads on average. Findings and limits, study-wide: Tumor tissue had significantly higher TCR diversity than normal lung.

The length of the CDR3 is 13 residues. Germline values: CDR1 SQVTM, CDR2 ANQGSEA. The library came from three nested PCR rounds adapted from ARM-PCR protocols. One entry per CDR3 protein, called by TCRdb with MiXCR from the multiplex PCR reads. The table has 120,000 or so distinct CDR3 sequences, over 70% seen once. Material: lung tumor tissue. The chain combines TRBV29-1 with TRBJ1-5; D uncertain. The source is a man aged 65 to 85 with non-small cell lung cancer. The CDR3 spells CSISSGFNKPQHF. CDR3 sequence (DNA): TGCAGCATTAGTTCGGGATTCAATAAGCCCCAGCATTTT.